This T cell receptor (beta chain) was sequenced for a study of human T cells and chemical hapten exposure. The time point is: healthy volunteer bleed at 2 weeks. Total RNA extraction was carried out from unfractionated whole blood. Each CDR3 protein is one row after TCRdb ran MiXCR on the RACE reads. The sample holds some 90,000 distinct CDR3 sequences; approximately 9% are singletons and the top ten take 2.5% to 3.5%. This clonotype appeared many times. V was clipped by 6 bases and J by 0 bases, with 13 bases between them. CDR1 is SGHRS, CDR2 YFSETQ, per germline. The CDR3 loop spans 15 amino acids. Source material: whole blood. The TCR originated in a female donor in good health. Some clones in this sample may be carry-over from other donors' samples. The V call is TRBV5-1, the J call TRBJ2-1; possibly TRBD1 for D (6 bases). CDR3: CASNPTGSSYNEQFF. The CDR3 DNA reads as TGCGCCAGCAACCCCACAGGGAGCTCCTACAATGAGCAGTTCTTC.